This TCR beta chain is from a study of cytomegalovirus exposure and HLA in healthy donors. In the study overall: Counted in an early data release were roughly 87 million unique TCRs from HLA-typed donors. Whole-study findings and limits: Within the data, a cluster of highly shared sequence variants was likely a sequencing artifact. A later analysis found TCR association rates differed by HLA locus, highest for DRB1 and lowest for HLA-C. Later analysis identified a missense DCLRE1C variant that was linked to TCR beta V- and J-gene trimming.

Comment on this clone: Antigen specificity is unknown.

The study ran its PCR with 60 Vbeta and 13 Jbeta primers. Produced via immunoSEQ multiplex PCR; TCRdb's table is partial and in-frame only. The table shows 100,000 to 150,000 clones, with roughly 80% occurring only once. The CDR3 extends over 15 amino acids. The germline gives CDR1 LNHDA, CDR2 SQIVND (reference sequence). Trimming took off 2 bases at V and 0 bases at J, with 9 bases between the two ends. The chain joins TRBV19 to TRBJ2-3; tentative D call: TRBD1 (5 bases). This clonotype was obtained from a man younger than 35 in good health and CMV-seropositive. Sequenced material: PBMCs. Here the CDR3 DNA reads TGTGCCAGTAGTATACAGGCAGGGAGCACAGATACGCAGTATTTT. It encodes CASSIQAGSTDTQYF. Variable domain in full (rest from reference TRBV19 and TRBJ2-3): DGGITQSPKYLFRKEGQNVTLSCEQNLNHDAMYWYRQDPGQGLRLIYYSQIVNDFQKGDIAEGYSVSREKKESFPLTVTSAQKNPTAFYLCASSIQAGSTDTQYFGPGTRLTVL.